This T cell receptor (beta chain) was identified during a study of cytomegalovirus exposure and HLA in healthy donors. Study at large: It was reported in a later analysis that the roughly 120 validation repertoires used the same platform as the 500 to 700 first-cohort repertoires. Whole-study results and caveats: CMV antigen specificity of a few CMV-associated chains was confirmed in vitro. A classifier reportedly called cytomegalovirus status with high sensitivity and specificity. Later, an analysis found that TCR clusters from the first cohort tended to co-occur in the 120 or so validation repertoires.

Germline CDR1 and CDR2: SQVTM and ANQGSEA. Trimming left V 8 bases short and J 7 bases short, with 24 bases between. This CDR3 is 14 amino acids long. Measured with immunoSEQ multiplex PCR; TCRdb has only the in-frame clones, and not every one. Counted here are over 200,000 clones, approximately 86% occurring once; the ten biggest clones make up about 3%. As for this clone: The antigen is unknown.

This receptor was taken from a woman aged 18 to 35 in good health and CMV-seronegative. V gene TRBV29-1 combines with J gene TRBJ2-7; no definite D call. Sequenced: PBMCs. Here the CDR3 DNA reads TGCAGCTTCACTGCCGCGCCCCGCTTAAAGGAGCAGTACTTC. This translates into CSFTAAPRLKEQYF.